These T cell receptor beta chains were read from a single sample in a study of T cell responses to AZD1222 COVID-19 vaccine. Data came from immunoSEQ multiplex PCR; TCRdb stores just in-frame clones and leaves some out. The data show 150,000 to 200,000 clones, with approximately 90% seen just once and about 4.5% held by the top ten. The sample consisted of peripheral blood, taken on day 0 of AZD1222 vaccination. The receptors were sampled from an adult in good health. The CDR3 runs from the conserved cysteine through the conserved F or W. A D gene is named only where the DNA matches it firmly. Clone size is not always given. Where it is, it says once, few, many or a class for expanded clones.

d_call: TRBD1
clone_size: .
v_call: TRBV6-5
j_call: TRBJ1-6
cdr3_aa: CASSWDRQTNSPLHF
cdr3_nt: TGTGCCAGCAGTTGGGACAGACAAACTAATTCACCCCTCCACTTT

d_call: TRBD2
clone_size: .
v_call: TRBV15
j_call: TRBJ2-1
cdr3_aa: CATSRDGLATGYNEQFF
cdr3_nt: TGTGCCACCAGCAGAGACGGACTAGCGACGGGCTACAATGAGCAGTTCTTC

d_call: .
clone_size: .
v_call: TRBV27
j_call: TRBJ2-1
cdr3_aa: CASSESSYNEQFF
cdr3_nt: TGTGCCAGCAGTGAGAGCTCCTACAATGAGCAGTTCTTC

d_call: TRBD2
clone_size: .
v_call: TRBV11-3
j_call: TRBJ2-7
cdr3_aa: CASSLGLLAGFFGEQYF
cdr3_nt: TGTGCCAGCAGCTTAGGGCTCCTAGCGGGGTTTTTTGGCGAGCAGTACTTC

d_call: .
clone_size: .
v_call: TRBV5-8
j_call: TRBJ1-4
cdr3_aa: CASRSGGRTATNEKLFF
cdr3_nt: TGTGCCAGCAGAAGCGGTGGACGGACAGCAACTAATGAAAAACTGTTTTTT

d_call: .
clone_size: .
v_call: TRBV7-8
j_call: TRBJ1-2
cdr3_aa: CASSLSRTDGYTF
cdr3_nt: TGTGCCAGCAGCTTATCTAGGACGGATGGCTACACCTTC

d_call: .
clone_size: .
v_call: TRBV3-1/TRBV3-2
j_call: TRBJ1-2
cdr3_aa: CASSQDSRWTDPNYGYTF
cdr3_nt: TGTGCCAGCAGCCAAGATAGCCGCTGGACGGACCCTAACTATGGCTACACCTTC

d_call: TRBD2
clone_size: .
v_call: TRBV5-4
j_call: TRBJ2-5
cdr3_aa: CASSFRLAGAETQYF
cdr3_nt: TGTGCCAGCAGCTTTAGGCTAGCGGGAGCGGAGACCCAGTACTTC

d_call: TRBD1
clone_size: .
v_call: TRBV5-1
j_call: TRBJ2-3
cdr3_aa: CASSSPQGADTQYF
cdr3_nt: TGCGCCAGCAGCTCCCCACAGGGGGCAGATACGCAGTATTTT

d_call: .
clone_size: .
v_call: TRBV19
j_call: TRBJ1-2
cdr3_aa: CASRSPAKIYGYTF
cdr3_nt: TGTGCCAGCCGCTCTCCGGCCAAAATCTATGGCTACACCTTC

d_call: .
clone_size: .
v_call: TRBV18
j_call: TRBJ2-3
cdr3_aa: CASSPPSGSDDTDTQYF
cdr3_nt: TGTGCCAGCTCACCACCGAGCGGCAGCGACGACACAGATACGCAGTATTTT

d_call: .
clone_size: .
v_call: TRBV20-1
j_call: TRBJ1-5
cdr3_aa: CSASDSVFNQPQHF
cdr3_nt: TGCAGTGCTAGTGACTCGGTGTTCAATCAGCCCCAGCATTTT

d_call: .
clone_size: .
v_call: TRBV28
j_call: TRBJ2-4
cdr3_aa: CASSLRGAKNIQYF
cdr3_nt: TGTGCCAGCAGTTTAAGGGGAGCCAAAAACATTCAGTACTTC

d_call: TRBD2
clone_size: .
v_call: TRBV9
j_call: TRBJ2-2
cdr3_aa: CASSVASGRNTGELFF
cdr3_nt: TGTGCCAGCAGCGTAGCGAGCGGGAGGAACACCGGGGAGCTGTTTTTT

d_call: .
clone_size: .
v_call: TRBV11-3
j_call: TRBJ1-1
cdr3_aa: CASSPSDRLNTEAFF
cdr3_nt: TGTGCCAGCAGCCCCTCCGACAGATTGAACACTGAAGCTTTCTTT

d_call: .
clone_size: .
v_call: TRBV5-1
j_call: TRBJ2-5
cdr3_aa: CASSLGDSRGETQYF
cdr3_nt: TGCGCCAGCAGCTTGGGGGACTCCCGGGGGGAGACCCAGTACTTC

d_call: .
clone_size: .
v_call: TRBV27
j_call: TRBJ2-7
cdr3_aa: CASSLDRHYEQYF
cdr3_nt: TGTGCCAGCAGTTTAGACCGTCACTACGAGCAGTACTTC

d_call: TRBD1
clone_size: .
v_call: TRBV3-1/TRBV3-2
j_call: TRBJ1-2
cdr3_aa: CASSQEGTANYGYTF
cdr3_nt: TGTGCCAGCAGCCAAGAAGGGACAGCTAACTATGGCTACACCTTC

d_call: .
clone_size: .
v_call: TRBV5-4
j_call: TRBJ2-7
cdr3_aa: CASSSANSYEQYF
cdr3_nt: TGTGCCAGCAGCTCGGCTAACTCCTACGAGCAGTACTTC

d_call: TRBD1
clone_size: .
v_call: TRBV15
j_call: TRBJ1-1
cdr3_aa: CATSRVPPPLDREVRAFF
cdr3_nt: TGTGCCACCAGCAGAGTTCCTCCCCCCTTGGACAGGGAGGTTCGAGCTTTCTTT

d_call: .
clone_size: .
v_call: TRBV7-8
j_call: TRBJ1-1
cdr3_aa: CASSLMGLNTEAFF
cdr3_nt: TGTGCCAGCAGCTTAATGGGATTGAACACTGAAGCTTTCTTT

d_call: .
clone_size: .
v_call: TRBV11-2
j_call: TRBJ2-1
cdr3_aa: CASSPEVAPEQFF
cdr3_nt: TGTGCCAGCAGCCCCGAGGTAGCACCTGAGCAGTTCTTC

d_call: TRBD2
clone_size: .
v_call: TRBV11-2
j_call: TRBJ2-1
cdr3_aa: CASSFGRERFF
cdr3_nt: TGTGCCAGCAGCTTTGGGCGGGAGCGGTTCTTC

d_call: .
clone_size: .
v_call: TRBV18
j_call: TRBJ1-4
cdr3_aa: CASSIEATNEKLFF
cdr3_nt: TGTGCCAGCTCTATAGAGGCAACTAATGAAAAACTGTTTTTT

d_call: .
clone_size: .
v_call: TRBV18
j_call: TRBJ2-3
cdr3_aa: CASSASNGGTDTQYF
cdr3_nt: TGTGCCAGCTCAGCATCAAACGGGGGAACAGATACGCAGTATTTT

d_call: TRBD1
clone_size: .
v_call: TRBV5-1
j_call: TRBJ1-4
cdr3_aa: CASSSEGAVGEKLFF
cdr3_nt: TGCGCCAGCAGCTCAGAGGGGGCTGTAGGTGAAAAACTGTTTTTT

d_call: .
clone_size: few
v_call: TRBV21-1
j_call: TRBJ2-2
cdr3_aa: CASSKLGGLHTGELFF
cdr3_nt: TGTGCCAGCAGCAAATTAGGGGGGTTACACACCGGGGAGCTGTTTTTT

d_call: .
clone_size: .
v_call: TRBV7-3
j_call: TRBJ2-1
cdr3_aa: CASSPQGNEQFF
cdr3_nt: TGTGCCAGCAGCCCTCAGGGGAATGAGCAGTTCTTC

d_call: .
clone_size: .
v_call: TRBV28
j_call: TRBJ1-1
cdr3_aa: CASRGPFSMNTEAFF
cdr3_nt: TGTGCCAGCAGGGGCCCCTTTTCCATGAACACTGAAGCTTTCTTT

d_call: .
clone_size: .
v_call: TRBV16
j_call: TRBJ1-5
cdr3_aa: CASSQLDGTNQPQHF
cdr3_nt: TGTGCCAGCAGCCAACTGGACGGGACCAATCAGCCCCAGCATTTT

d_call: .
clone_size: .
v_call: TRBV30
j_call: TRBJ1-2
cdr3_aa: CAWRGGGGYTF
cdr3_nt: TGTGCCTGGAGGGGGGGCGGAGGCTACACCTTC

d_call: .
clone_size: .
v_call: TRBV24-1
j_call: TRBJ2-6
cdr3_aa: CATSDPGRAGANVLTF
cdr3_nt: TGTGCCACCAGTGATCCCGGCAGGGCTGGGGCCAACGTCCTGACTTTC

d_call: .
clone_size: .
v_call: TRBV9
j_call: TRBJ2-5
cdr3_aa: CASSVAHSETQYF
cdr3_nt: TGTGCCAGCAGCGTAGCTCACTCGGAGACCCAGTACTTC

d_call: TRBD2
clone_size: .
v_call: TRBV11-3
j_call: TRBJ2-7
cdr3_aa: CASSPGTSGTYEQYF
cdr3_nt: TGTGCCAGCAGCCCCGGGACTAGCGGCACCTACGAGCAGTACTTC

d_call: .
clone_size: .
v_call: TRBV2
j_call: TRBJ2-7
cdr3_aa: CASSETYRDIYEQYF
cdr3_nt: TGTGCCAGCAGTGAAACATACCGGGACATCTACGAGCAGTACTTC

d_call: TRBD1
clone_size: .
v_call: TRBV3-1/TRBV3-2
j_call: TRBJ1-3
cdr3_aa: CASSQDPWTGGNTIYF
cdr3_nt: TGTGCCAGCAGCCAAGATCCTTGGACAGGGGGAAACACCATATATTTT

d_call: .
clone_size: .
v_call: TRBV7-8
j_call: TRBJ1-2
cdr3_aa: CASSSRDTQVYGYTF
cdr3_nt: TGTGCCAGCAGCTCCCGGGACACCCAAGTATATGGCTACACCTTC

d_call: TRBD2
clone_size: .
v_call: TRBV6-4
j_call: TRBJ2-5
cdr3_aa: CAPRGGLAGGGGQETQYF
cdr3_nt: TGTGCCCCTCGGGGGGGACTAGCGGGAGGAGGGGGCCAGGAGACCCAGTACTTC

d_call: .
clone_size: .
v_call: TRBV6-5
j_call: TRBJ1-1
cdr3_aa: CASSLTSGNTEAFF
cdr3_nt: TGTGCCAGCAGTCTTACGTCCGGGAACACTGAAGCTTTCTTT

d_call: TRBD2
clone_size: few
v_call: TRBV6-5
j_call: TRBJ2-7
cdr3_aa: CASSYRGLAYEQYF
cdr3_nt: TGTGCCAGCAGCTACCGGGGACTAGCCTACGAGCAGTACTTC

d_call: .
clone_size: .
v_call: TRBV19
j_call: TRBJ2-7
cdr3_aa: CASSGPGTSTYEQYF
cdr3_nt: TGTGCCAGTAGTGGACCCGGGACTTCTACCTACGAGCAGTACTTC

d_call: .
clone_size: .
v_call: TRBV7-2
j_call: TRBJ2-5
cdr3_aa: CASSLVTAQETQYF
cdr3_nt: TGTGCCAGCAGCTTAGTCACGGCCCAAGAGACCCAGTACTTC

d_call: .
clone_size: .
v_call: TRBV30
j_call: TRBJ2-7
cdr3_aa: CAWSLRLYEQYF
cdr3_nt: TGTGCCTGGTCACTGCGCCTATACGAGCAGTACTTC

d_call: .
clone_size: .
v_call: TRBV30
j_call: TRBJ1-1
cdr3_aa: CAWSGAGDTEAFF
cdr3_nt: TGTGCCTGGTCAGGGGCAGGGGACACTGAAGCTTTCTTT

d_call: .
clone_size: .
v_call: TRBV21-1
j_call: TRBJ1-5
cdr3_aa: CASSKSRSNQPQHF
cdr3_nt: TGTGCCAGCAGCAAGAGCCGTAGCAATCAGCCCCAGCATTTT

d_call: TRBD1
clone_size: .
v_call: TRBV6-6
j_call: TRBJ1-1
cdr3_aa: CASSYTTGSPEAFF
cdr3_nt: TGTGCCAGCAGTTACACGACAGGGTCTCCTGAAGCTTTCTTT

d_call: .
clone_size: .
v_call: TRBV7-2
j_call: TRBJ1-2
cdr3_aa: CASSLVAGTPYGYTF
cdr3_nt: TGTGCCAGCAGCTTAGTGGCAGGAACCCCCTATGGCTACACCTTC

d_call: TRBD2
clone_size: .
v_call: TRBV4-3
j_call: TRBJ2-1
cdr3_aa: CASSRASGSGNEQFF
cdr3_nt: TGCGCCAGCAGCCGCGCTAGCGGGAGTGGAAATGAGCAGTTCTTC

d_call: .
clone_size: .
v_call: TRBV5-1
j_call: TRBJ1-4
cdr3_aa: CASSLGPVNEKLFF
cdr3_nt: TGCGCCAGCAGCTTGGGGCCGGTTAATGAAAAACTGTTTTTT

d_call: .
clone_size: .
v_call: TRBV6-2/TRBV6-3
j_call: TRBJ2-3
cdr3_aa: CASSVSADTQYF
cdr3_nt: TGTGCCAGCAGTGTTAGCGCTGATACGCAGTATTTT

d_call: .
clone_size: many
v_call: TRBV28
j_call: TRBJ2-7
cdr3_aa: CASSLYKGRSYEQYF
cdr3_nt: TGTGCCAGCAGTTTATACAAGGGGCGCTCCTACGAGCAGTACTTC

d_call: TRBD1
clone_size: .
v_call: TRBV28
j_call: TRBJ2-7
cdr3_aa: CASRSTGSFSYEQYF
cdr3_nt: TGTGCCAGCAGATCGACAGGGTCTTTCTCCTACGAGCAGTACTTC

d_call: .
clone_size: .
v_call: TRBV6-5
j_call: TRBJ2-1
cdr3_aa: CASIARTSYNEQFF
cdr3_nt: TGTGCCAGCATAGCCCGGACCTCCTACAATGAGCAGTTCTTC